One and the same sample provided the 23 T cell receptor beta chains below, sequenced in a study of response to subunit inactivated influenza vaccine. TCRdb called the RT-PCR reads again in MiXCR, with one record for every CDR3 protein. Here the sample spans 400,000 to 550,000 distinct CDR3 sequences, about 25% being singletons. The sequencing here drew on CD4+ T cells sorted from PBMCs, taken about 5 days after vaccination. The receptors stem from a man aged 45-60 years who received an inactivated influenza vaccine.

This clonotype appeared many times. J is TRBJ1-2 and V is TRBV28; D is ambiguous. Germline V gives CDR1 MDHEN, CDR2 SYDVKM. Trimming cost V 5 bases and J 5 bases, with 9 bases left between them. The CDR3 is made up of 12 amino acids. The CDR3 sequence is CASSKILYGYTF. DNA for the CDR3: TGTGCCAGCAGTAAAATCCTTTATGGCTACACCTTC.

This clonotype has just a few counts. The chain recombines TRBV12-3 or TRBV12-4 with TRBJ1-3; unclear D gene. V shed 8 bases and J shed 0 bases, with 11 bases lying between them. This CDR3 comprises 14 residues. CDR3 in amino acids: CASGRRSSGNTIYF. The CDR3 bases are TGTGCCAGCGGCCGGAGGAGCTCTGGAAACACCATATATTTT.

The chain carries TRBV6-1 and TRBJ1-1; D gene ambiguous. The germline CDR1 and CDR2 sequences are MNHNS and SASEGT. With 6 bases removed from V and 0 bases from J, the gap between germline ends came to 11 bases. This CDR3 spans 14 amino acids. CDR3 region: CASRADTMNTEAFF. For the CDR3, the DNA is TGTGCCAGCAGGGCCGACACAATGAACACTGAAGCTTTCTTT.

CDR3 sequence: CASSQGTGDFYEQYF. CDR3 sequence (DNA): TGTGCCAGCAGCCAAGGGACAGGGGATTTCTACGAGCAGTACTTC. The chain links TRBV14 to TRBJ2-7, with 9 positions matching TRBD1. The CDR3 sequence is 15 residues long. Germline trimming cut 1 base from V and 3 bases from J; bases unmatched to any gene: 4. Germline V gene sequence: CDR1 SGHDN, CDR2 FVKESK.

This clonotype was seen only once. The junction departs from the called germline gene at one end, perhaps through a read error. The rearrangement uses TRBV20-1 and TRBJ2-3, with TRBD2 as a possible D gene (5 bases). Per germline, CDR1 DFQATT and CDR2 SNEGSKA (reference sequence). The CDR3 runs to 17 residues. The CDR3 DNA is TGCAGCGCTAGTCCTATCGGGCCCCACTCTAGCACAGTTACGCAGTATTTT. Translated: CSASPIGPHSSTVTQYF.

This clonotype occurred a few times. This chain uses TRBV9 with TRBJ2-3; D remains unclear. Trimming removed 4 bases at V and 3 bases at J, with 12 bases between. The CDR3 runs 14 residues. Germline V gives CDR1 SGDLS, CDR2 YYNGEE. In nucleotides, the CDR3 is TGTGCCAGCAGCTCCTTGCCCGAGACAGATACGCAGTATTTT. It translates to CASSSLPETDTQYF. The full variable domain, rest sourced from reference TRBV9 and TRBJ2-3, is DSGVTQTPKHLITATGQRVTLRCSPRSGDLSVYWYQQSLDQGLQFLIQYYNGEERAKGNILERFSAQQFPDLHSELNLSSLELGDSALYFCASSSLPETDTQYFGPGTRLTVL.

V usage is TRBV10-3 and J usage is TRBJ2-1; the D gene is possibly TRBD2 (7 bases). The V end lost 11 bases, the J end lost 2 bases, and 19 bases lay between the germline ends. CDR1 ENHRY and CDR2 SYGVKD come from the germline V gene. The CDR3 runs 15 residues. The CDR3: CAAAGARITYNEQFF. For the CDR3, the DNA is TGTGCCGCCGCGGGGGCAAGAATCACCTACAATGAGCAGTTCTTC.

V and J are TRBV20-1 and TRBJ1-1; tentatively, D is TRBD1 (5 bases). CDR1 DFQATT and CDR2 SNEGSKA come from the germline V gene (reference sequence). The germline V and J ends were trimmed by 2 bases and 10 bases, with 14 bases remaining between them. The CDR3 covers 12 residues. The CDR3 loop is CSARHRGEVAFF. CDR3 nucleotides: TGCAGTGCTAGACACAGAGGGGAGGTAGCTTTCTTT.

This chain's CDR3 is CASSLRGGGNEQYF. CDR3 DNA sequence: TGTGCCAGCAGCTTGCGGGGGGGCGGCAACGAGCAGTACTTC. J is TRBJ2-7 and V is TRBV7-2; 9 bases are shared with TRBD2. This CDR3 spans 14 amino acids. Germline CDR1 SGHTA, CDR2 FQGNSA. J was trimmed by 5 bases and V by 3 bases; bases with no gene match: 5.

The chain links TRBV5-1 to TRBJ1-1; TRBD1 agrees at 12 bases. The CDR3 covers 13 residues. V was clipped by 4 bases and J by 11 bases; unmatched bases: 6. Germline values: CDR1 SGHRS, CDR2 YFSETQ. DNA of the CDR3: TGCGCCAGCAGCGTGGGACAGGGGGCCGGGGCTTTCTTT. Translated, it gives CASSVGQGAGAFF.

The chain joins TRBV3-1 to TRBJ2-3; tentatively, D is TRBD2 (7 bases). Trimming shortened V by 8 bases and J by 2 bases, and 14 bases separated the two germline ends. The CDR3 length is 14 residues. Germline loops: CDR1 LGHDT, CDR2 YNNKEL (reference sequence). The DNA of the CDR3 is TGTGCCAGCCGGCCGGGGGGCTTCACAGATACGCAGTATTTT. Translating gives CASRPGGFTDTQYF.

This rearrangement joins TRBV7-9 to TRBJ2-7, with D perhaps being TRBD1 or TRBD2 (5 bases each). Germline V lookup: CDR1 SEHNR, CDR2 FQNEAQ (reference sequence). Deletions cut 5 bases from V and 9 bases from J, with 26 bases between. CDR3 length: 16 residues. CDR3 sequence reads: CASSTRDGANPELQYF. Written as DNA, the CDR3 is TGTGCCAGCAGCACACGGGACGGCGCAAACCCCGAATTGCAGTACTTC.

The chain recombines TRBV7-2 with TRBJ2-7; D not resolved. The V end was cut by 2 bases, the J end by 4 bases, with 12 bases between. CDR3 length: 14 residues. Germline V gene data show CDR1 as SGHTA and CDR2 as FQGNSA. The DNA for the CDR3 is TGTGCCAGCAGCTTAAATGGCATATCTTACGAGCAGTACTTC. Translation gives CASSLNGISYEQYF.

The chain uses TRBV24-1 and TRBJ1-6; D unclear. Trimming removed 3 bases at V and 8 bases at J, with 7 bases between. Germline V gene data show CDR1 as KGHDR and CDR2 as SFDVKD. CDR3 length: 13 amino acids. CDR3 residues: CATSDTRDSPLHF. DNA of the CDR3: TGTGCCACCAGTGATACAAGGGATTCACCCCTCCACTTT.

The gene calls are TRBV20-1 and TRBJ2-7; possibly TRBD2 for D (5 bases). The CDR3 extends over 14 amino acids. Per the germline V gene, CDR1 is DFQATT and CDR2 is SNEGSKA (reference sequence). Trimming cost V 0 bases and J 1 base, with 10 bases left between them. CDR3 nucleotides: TGCAGTGCTAGAGATAGCCCGGGATCCTACGAGCAGTACTTC. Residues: CSARDSPGSYEQYF.

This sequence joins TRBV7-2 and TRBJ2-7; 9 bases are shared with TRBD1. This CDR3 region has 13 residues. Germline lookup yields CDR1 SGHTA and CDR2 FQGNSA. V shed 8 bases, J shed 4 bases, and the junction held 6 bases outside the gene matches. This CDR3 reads CASGRTGAYEQYF. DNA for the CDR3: TGTGCCAGCGGAAGGACAGGGGCGTACGAGCAGTACTTC.

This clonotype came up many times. This chain's CDR3 is CSVENENYGYTF. In nucleotides, the CDR3 is TGCAGCGTTGAAAATGAAAACTATGGCTACACCTTC. The rearrangement uses TRBV29-1 and TRBJ1-2; D ambiguous. The V gene lost 2 bases and the J gene lost 2 bases, with 6 bases spanning the gap. The germline V gene encodes CDR1 SQVTM and CDR2 ANQGSEA. The length of the CDR3 is 12 residues.

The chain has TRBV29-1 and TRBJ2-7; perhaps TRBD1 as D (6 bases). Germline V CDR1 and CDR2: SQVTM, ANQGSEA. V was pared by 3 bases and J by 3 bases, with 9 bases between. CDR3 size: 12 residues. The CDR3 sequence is CSVDRGNYEQYF. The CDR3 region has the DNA TGCAGCGTTGACAGGGGCAACTACGAGCAGTACTTC.

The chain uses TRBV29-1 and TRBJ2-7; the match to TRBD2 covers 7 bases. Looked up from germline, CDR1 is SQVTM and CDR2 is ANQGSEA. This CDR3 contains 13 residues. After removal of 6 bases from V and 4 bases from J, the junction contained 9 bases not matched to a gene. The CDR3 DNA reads TGCAGCGTCGGTCCGGGAGCGGGGTACGAGCAGTACTTC. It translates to CSVGPGAGYEQYF.

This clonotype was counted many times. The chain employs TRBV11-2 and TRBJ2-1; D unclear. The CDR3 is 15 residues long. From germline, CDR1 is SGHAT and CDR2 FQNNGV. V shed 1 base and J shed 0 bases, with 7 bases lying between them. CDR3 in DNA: TGTGCCAGCAGCTTAGGAACTACCTCCTACAATGAGCAGTTCTTC. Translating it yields CASSLGTTSYNEQFF.

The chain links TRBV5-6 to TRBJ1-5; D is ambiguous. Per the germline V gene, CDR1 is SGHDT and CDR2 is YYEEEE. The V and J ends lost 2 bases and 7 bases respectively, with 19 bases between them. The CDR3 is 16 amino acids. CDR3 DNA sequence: TGTGCCAGCAGCTTTAATGGAGCCCTGGCATACCAGCCCCAGCATTTT. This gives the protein CASSFNGALAYQPQHF.

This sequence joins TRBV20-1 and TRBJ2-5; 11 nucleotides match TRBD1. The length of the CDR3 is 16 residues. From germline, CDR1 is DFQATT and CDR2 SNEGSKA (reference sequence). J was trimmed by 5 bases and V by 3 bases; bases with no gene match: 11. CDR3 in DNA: TGCAGTGCTAGCGGCCGACCGGGACAGGGGGGTGAGACCCAGTACTTC. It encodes CSASGRPGQGGETQYF.

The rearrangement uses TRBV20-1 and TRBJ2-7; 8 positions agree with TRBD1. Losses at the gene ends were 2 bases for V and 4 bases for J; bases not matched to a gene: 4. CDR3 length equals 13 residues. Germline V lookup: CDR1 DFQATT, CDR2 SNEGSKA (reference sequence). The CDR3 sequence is CSARLTGEYEQYF. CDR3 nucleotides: TGCAGTGCTAGACTGACAGGGGAGTACGAGCAGTACTTC.